Listed below are T cell receptor beta chains from one sample, sequenced in a study of beta chain features in type 1 diabetes. Sequenced by immunoSEQ multiplex PCR; TCRdb stores in-frame clones only, minus some. This sample has over 600,000 clones, with over 10% found just once. The specimen sequenced was naive CD4+ T cells from blood. These receptors came from a man between 25 and 39 years old with type 1 diabetes. Both conserved end residues are part of each CDR3. The order of the fields is CDR3 length, D gene, J gene, clone size, V gene, CDR3 DNA, CDR3 protein. D genes are given only for firm matches. Clone size is given for some rows only: seen once, a few or many times, or a class if the clone is expanded.

length: 16; D: TRBD1; J: TRBJ2-5; size: few; V: TRBV5-1; DNA: TGCGCCAGCAGCGCTGGGGACAGGGGACAGGGAGAGACCCAGTACTTC; CDR3: CASSAGDRGQGETQYF
length: 13; D: .; J: TRBJ1-5; size: few; V: TRBV18; DNA: TGTGCCAGCTCTATTGGGAACAATCAGCCCCAGCATTTT; CDR3: CASSIGNNQPQHF
length: 14; D: TRBD1; J: TRBJ2-2; size: .; V: TRBV28; DNA: TGTGCCAGCAGTTCAGAGACAGGGACCGGGGAGCTGTTTTTT; CDR3: CASSSETGTGELFF
length: 12; D: .; J: TRBJ1-1; size: few; V: TRBV6-5; DNA: TGTGCCAGCAGTACCCTAGGGGTCGGAGCTTTCTTT; CDR3: CASSTLGVGAFF
length: 14; D: .; J: TRBJ2-1; size: .; V: TRBV19; DNA: TGTGCCAGTAGTATGGGCCTACTAGGGGATGAGCAGTTCTTC; CDR3: CASSMGLLGDEQFF
length: 15; D: .; J: TRBJ1-4; size: few; V: TRBV4-2; DNA: TGTGCCAGCAGCCATCGTGAAGGGATAAATGAAAAACTGTTTTTT; CDR3: CASSHREGINEKLFF
length: 16; D: TRBD1; J: TRBJ2-7; size: few; V: TRBV5-1; DNA: TGCGCCAGCAGCTTGGTCCAACGGGACAGTTCCTACGAGCAGTACTTC; CDR3: CASSLVQRDSSYEQYF
length: 11; D: .; J: TRBJ2-1; size: .; V: TRBV7-2; DNA: TGTGCCAGCAGCTTAGGCCTAGGGCAGTTCTTC; CDR3: CASSLGLGQFF
length: 16; D: TRBD1; J: TRBJ2-7; size: .; V: TRBV5-4; DNA: TGTGCCAGCAGCATTTTTGACAGGGCGCACTCCTACGAGCAGTACTTC; CDR3: CASSIFDRAHSYEQYF
length: 12; D: .; J: TRBJ1-4; size: few; V: TRBV11-2; DNA: TGTGCCAGCAGCTCAAGCCATGAAAAACTGTTTTTT; CDR3: CASSSSHEKLFF
length: 14; D: .; J: TRBJ2-7; size: few; V: TRBV7-9; DNA: TGTGCCAGCAGCTTAAACGCAGGGAGCTACGAGCAGTACTTC; CDR3: CASSLNAGSYEQYF
length: 16; D: TRBD2; J: TRBJ2-5; size: .; V: TRBV5-1; DNA: TGCGCCAGCAGCACCTCGGGGGGAACCGACCAAGAGACCCAGTACTTC; CDR3: CASSTSGGTDQETQYF
length: 15; D: .; J: TRBJ1-6; size: .; V: TRBV6-5; DNA: TGTGCCAGCAGTTACTCGACTGCACTCAATTCACCCCTCCACTTT; CDR3: CASSYSTALNSPLHF
length: 14; D: .; J: TRBJ2-1; size: .; V: TRBV11-3; DNA: TGTGCCAGCAGCTTCTTGACAAGTACGAATGAGCAGTTCTTC; CDR3: CASSFLTSTNEQFF
length: 13; D: .; J: TRBJ1-4; size: .; V: TRBV9; DNA: TGTGCCAGCAGCCCCACCACTAATGAAAAACTGTTTTTT; CDR3: CASSPTTNEKLFF
length: 14; D: .; J: TRBJ1-5; size: .; V: TRBV6-1; DNA: TGTGCCAGCAGTCCGCAGGGATCTCATCAGCCCCAGCATTTT; CDR3: CASSPQGSHQPQHF